The T cell receptor (beta chain) under discussion was sequenced for a study of cytomegalovirus exposure and HLA in healthy donors (dated by TCRdb to about 2017). Turning to the overall study: In an earlier analysis of under 750 of the donors, 276 Gb of sequence data and 117 million unique TCR beta sequences from about 190 million T cells were reported. The number of donors typed differed by locus, with about 629-640 for A, B, C, DRB1 and DQB1, roughly 520 for DQA1, over 600 for DPA1, and 472 for DPB1. Roughly 300 gigabases of sequencing data and some 85 million unique TCR sequences were included in an early release covering about 620 HLA-typed donors. To decide whether each TCR beta V gene segment behaved as functional or pseudogenic, an earlier analysis of fewer than 750 of the donors relied on high-throughput TCR beta sequencing. Roughly 5 DR-DQ haplotypes were handled as single units for association and clustering because linkage in the cohort was strong. Among the approximately 400 genotyped donors, around 81% belonged to the genetic ancestry cluster associated with self-reported Caucasian donors. Along with the roughly 670-subject first cohort, a separate validation cohort of around 110 different subjects was used. Every discovery cohort repertoire had been produced on one sequencing platform. Among roughly 400 genotyped donors of the cohort, an average of approximately 200,000 unique TCR beta nucleotide sequences was sequenced per donor, of which roughly 17% were non-productive. In a later genetic analysis, genome-wide SNP genotypes for about 55% of the roughly 670 donors were used, and that subset was treated as a discovery cohort. The study profiled the T cell repertoires of more than 500 subjects by immunosequencing and related them to cytomegalovirus serostatus. The later analysis used no new phenotypic data to find candidate immune exposures, relying instead on TCR beta sequences and their occurrence across donors. To study patterns of TCR occurrence, a later analysis re-analyzed previously published TCR beta repertoires from 650 to 750 donors and added high-resolution HLA genotyping. HLA typing included class I and class II loci at four-digit resolution. High-throughput TCR immunosequencing, statistical association of individual TCRs with disease status, and machine learning were combined to predict cytomegalovirus infection status. Donor age, sex, ethnicity and CMV serostatus were compiled alongside the repertoire data. The aim of the study was to test whether cataloging public T cell receptors could identify signatures of past pathogen exposure. Overall study outcomes, separate from this receptor: In a later genetic analysis, fewer N-insertions in productive TCRs were reported among donors in an Asian-associated ancestry cluster than the approximately 670-donor mean. Some IMGT-functional V segments, including TRBV6-2 and TRBV6-3, could not be distinguished by the 87-base-pair reads and were therefore excluded. According to the authors, the approach could potentially be generalized to other disease states and immunological phenotypes. A later genetic analysis associated a missense DCLRE1C variant with V-gene and J-gene trimming of TCR beta chains, and an independent cohort replicated the association. A group of highly shared sequence variants was considered likely to be a technical artifact of the sequencing pipeline. Broadly in line with IMGT annotations, most TCR beta V segments showed up in productive rearrangements about 90% or about 30% of the time in an earlier analysis of 450 to 600 of the donors. The classifier was reported to diagnose cytomegalovirus status with high specificity and sensitivity in both the original and validation cohorts. Roughly uniform sequencing depth across donors was assumed in presence/absence analyses, although this assumption may not hold. HLA typing was unavailable for some donors at each locus, so association tests used only the typed subset. Immune exposure information for the cohort was limited to CMV serostatus. According to a later analysis, most CMV-associated TCR beta chains appeared to be HLA-restricted, and the HLA associations seemed to be driven largely by CMV exposure. In this cohort, only TCR beta chains were sequenced, and detectable features were limited by the absence of alpha or paired-chain data. Approximately 16 rarely observed V segments, including chromosome 9 orphons, were excluded from the earlier analysis of about 500 of the donors because counts were too low. A later analysis associated 15,000 to 20,000 TCR beta sequences with specific HLA alleles at a false discovery rate of 0.05. In vitro tests confirmed that a few of the cytomegalovirus-associated TCR beta chains recognize cytomegalovirus antigens. While some public TCRs were present in many individuals, most TCR sequences turned up only very rarely across donors. According to a later analysis, TCR association rates differed among HLA loci, with DRB1 alleles showing the most associated TCRs and HLA-C alleles showing the fewest. Correlated functional status among segregating V segments might be attributable to linkage disequilibrium, but an unknown experimental factor could not be ruled out. In the study, around 150 TCR beta chains were listed as associated with cytomegalovirus. A later analysis reported that several top co-occurrence clusters appeared linked to parvovirus B19, influenza, CMV and Epstein-Barr virus. In a later analysis, HLA-associated TCR beta chains showed more clonal expansion and lower generation probabilities than non-associated chains that were equally common. A further reported finding was that TCR beta sequences accurately predicted the HLA-A and HLA-B alleles for most subjects in the first cohort. When HLA alleles, especially DR and DQ, strongly co-occurred, TCR associations were difficult to assign to individual alleles.

In total, 666 healthy bone marrow donors made up the cohort. All cohort members were sampled while nominally healthy, although unrecorded immune exposures were likely present. The donor tested CMV seronegative and was one of the 352 seronegative cohort members. A peripheral blood sample was collected from each donor, and TCR beta sequencing was performed on peripheral blood mononuclear cells. Genomic DNA extraction from the blood cell samples was performed with the Qiagen DNeasy Blood Extraction Kit. Libraries were prepared through the immunoSEQ multiplex PCR assay. A mixture of 60 forward primers for TCR Vbeta segments and 13 reverse primers for TCR Jbeta segments was used in the multiplex PCR. The CDR3 region of rearranged TCR beta genes was amplified from genomic DNA with a multiplex PCR assay. Amplified TCR beta libraries were sequenced as 87-base-pair reads on the Illumina HiSeq System. As for how the authors treated the data: Across the roughly 600 repertoires, a later analysis counted 60 million to 90 million unique TCR beta chains, 9.5 million to 12 million of which were shared by at least two donors. A nearest-neighbor algorithm error-corrected the raw reads and collapsed the reads into unique sequences, merging closely related sequences to remove PCR and sequencing errors. To assign V, D and J gene segments, CDR3 sequences were aligned to IMGT reference sequences. For a sequence to be retained, a match of at least six nucleotides to both a V gene segment and a J gene segment was required. A rearrangement counted as productive if the CDR3 had no stop codons and remained in frame with V and J, and every other rearrangement counted as non-productive. CDR3 was defined according to IMGT convention as the region running from the second conserved V-encoded cysteine to the conserved J-encoded phenylalanine. The earlier analysis of approximately 500 of the donors excluded sequences that lacked an unambiguous match to a single V gene segment. In an earlier analysis of about 590 of the donors, a V segment was called functional when productive rearrangements were above 56.7%, and segregating when the standard deviation between donors exceeded 5%. A statistical classification framework was developed to diagnose cytomegalovirus status using the catalog of TCR beta chain sequences. A later analysis assigned V and J genes by comparing TCR nucleotide sequences with IMGT/GENE-DB human TR gene sequences. Using the TCRdist pipeline, a later analysis assigned CDR3 sequences along with most-parsimonious VDJ recombination scenarios. In a later analysis, every TCR beta chain was defined by the combination of its CDR3 amino acid sequence and its V-gene family, and reads without a unique V-gene family were dropped. To address suspected cross-contamination and a sequencing artifact, a later analysis removed under 600 highly shared, low-generation-probability nucleotide sequences. A later analysis calculated a clonal expansion index for each public chain from normalized within-repertoire ranks of inferred template counts. A later analysis computed generation probabilities with a VDJ recombination model fitted to out-of-frame rearrangements, and checked the results against IGoR. Hypergeometric tests were used in a later analysis to score TCR-TCR, TCR-HLA and TCR-CMV co-occurrence, with a repertoire-size bias correction applied to the TCR pairs. In a later analysis, false discovery rates were estimated by permuting HLA or CMV assignments 20 times. In a later analysis, co-occurring TCRs were grouped using DBSCAN, and TCRdist sequence similarity was added for clustering within HLA-allele-positive subsets. Repertoires with fewer than 30,000 or more than 120,000 public chains, plus five repertoires with anomalous nucleotide sharing, were excluded from co-occurrence clustering. TCRdb re-hosts the immuneACCESS table, in-frame sequences only. Its copies lack some clones; in the studies checked, an unresolved V gene accounts for under half of them, and the cause for the rest is not known. Clone size and V and J calls were adopted from that table, with D and trimming inferred from the DNA. The table kept for this sample lists more than 95,000 clones. 1% of the sample is in the top ten clones.

Concerning this clone: It has no known antigen specificity.

V loses 5 bases of germline sequence and J loses 2 bases, and the interval between the two ends is 17 bases. The CDR3 numbers 15 residues from cysteine through phenylalanine. The CDR3 DNA has 45 bases and is translated from base 1. CDR1 GTSNPN and CDR2 SVGIG were looked up in the germline V gene (reference sequence). The chain couples TRBV30 to TRBJ2-3; the D gene lacks a confident call. The specimen was PBMCs. The source is a man between 18 and 29 years old in good health and CMV-seronegative. The CDR3 region has the sequence CAWENWRLNTDTQYF. In nucleotide form, the sequence is TGTGCCTGGGAGAATTGGAGATTAAACACAGATACGCAGTATTTT.